This TCR beta chain was found in a study of T cells in Graves' hyperthyroidism and ophthalmopathy. Template material for amplifying TCR beta CDR3 regions consisted of RNA transcripts. Using the HTBI primer set, a first-round RT-PCR was run on the TCR CDR3. TCRdb re-called the multiplex PCR reads with MiXCR, one entry per CDR3 protein. The sample records a few hundred thousand distinct CDR3 sequences, just under 25% being singletons. With respect to this clonotype: Its ends do not fully match the called genes, so a read error is possible.

The CDR3 sequence is 14 residues long. CDR1 is KGHDR, CDR2 SFDVKD, per germline. Patients with uncontrolled infections, other autoimmune diseases, pregnancy or lactation were excluded. The sequenced material came from blood. The chain recombines TRBV24-1 with TRBJ1-2; 8 bases align to TRBD1. The clonotype comes from a man aged 50-60 years with Graves' hyperthyroidism. CDR3 DNA sequence: TGTGCCACCAGTGGAGGACAGGGTGGGTATGGCTACGCCTTC. This sequence encodes CATSGGQGGYGYAF.